This TCR beta chain originates from a study of T cell responses to AZD1222 COVID-19 vaccine. Study-level results: Repertoires in all cases were sampled only once the peak T cell response had passed. Vaccine-associated CD4 TCRs spanned spike, dominant at 160-218 and 743-854. Spike-specific TCR breadth and depth went up after people got two AZD1222 doses.

The data were produced by immunoSEQ multiplex PCR, yet TCRdb's version contains in-frame clones alone and is incomplete. Among some 150,000 clones listed, about 93% were seen once. This clone was observed a single time. As yet, its antigen is unknown. The length of the CDR3 is 18 residues. The germline gives CDR1 MDHEN, CDR2 SYDVKM. V lost 6 bases to trimming and J lost 2 bases, with 23 bases between them. Here the sequenced sample was peripheral blood, taken on day 0 of AZD1222 vaccination. The V gene is TRBV28, the J gene TRBJ1-5; weak D call: TRBD1 (5 bases). The clonotype originates from an adult in good health. The CDR3 nucleotides read TGTGCCAGCAGGGAAGTCGGCGGGGGACGTTTTGGCAATCAGCCCCAGCATTTT. Its translation: CASREVGGGRFGNQPQHF.